A selection of T cell receptor beta chains follows, all from one sample in a study of Graves' ophthalmopathy and Graves' hyperthyroidism. MiXCR was run by TCRdb on the multiplex PCR reads, yielding one entry per CDR3 protein. The sample lists under 350,000 distinct CDR3 sequences, 15% to 20% seen once, with 9% to 15% in the top ten. The sequenced sample was peripheral blood. The source is an adult man with Graves' ophthalmopathy. CDR3s include the opening cysteine and the closing phenylalanine or tryptophan. The D gene is left open where the match is weak. Clone sizes are given selectively: once, few, many, or a class where the clone is expanded.

v_call,j_call,clone_size,d_call,cdr3_aa,cdr3_nt
TRBV27,TRBJ2-5,many,TRBD2,CASSSSGRWRETQYF,TGTGCCAGCAGTTCTAGCGGGAGGTGGAGAGAGACCCAGTACTTC
TRBV6-5,TRBJ2-5,many,-,CASSYGRDEGETQYF,TGTGCCAGCAGTTACGGCAGGGATGAGGGAGAGACCCAGTACTTC
TRBV11-2,TRBJ1-1,-,-,CASRTGHLNTEAFF,TGTGCCAGCCGGACCGGCCATCTGAACACTGAAGCTTTCTTT
TRBV6-1,TRBJ2-7,-,-,CASAQTLSYEQYF,TGTGCCAGCGCGCAGACACTAAGCTACGAGCAGTACTTC
TRBV20-1,TRBJ1-5,many,-,CSASRSGYSNQPQHF,TGCAGTGCTAGTCGGTCAGGGTATAGCAATCAGCCCCAGCATTTT
TRBV14,TRBJ2-2,few,TRBD2,CASALPTAGASGPSDNTGELFF,TGTGCCAGCGCCCTCCCAACCGCCGGGGCTAGCGGGCCTTCTGACAACACCGGGGAGCTGTTTTTT
TRBV9,TRBJ1-3,many,-,CASSPGGATGNTIYF,TGTGCCAGCAGCCCCGGTGGGGCTACTGGAAACACCATATATTTT
TRBV9,TRBJ2-7,many,TRBD1,CASSARDRGYEQYF,TGTGCCAGCAGCGCCCGGGACAGGGGATACGAGCAGTACTTC
TRBV6-2/TRBV6-3,TRBJ2-5,many,TRBD2,CASNPTSGQETQYF,TGTGCCAGCAACCCGACTAGCGGCCAAGAGACCCAGTACTTC
TRBV28,TRBJ2-5,many,-,CASSLYGVEGETQYF,TGTGCCAGCAGTTTATATGGGGTTGAGGGCGAGACCCAGTACTTC
TRBV19,TRBJ1-2,-,-,CASSIGGNYGYTF,TGTGCCAGTAGTATAGGCGGCAACTATGGCTACACCTTC
TRBV6-5,TRBJ1-2,many,-,CASGKTPQLNYGYTF,TGTGCCAGCGGAAAGACTCCGCAACTTAACTATGGCTACACCTTC
TRBV4-2,TRBJ2-7,many,TRBD2,CASSQDGTGLAGFEQYF,TGTGCCAGCAGCCAAGATGGGACGGGACTAGCGGGTTTCGAGCAGTACTTC
TRBV7-2,TRBJ2-5,many,-,CASSPTGLFRETQYF,TGTGCCAGCAGTCCAACAGGGCTGTTTAGAGAGACCCAGTACTTC
TRBV27,TRBJ2-4,many,-,CASRPMGLAKNIQYF,TGTGCCAGCAGGCCGATGGGACTAGCCAAAAACATTCAGTACTTC